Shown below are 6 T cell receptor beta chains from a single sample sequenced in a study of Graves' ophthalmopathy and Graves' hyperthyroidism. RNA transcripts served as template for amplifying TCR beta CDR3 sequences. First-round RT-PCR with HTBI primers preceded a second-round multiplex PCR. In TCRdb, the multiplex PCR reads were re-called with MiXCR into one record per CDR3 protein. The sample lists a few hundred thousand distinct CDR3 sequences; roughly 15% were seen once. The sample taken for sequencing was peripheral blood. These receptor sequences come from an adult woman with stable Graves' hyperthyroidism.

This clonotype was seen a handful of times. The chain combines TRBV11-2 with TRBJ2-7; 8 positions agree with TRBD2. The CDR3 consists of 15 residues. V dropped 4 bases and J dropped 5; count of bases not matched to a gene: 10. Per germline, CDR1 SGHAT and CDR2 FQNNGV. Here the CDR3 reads CASSSIAGRAHEQYF. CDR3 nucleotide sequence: TGTGCCAGCAGCTCAATAGCGGGGAGGGCCCACGAGCAGTACTTC.

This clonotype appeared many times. DNA for the CDR3: TGTGCCAGCCAGGACTCAAACACCGGGGAGCTGTTTTTT. Its translation: CASQDSNTGELFF. The chain combines TRBV28 with TRBJ2-2; D is possibly TRBD2 (5 bases). The CDR3 totals 13 residues. CDR1 MDHEN and CDR2 SYDVKM come from the germline V gene. The V gene lost 8 bases and the J gene lost 2 bases, with 9 bases spanning the gap.

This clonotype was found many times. The CDR3 region is CASSQQYGTDQETQYF. CDR3 coding DNA: TGCGCCAGCAGCCAACAATACGGGACCGACCAAGAGACCCAGTACTTC. The rearrangement links TRBV4-3 to TRBJ2-5; D could derive from TRBD1 or TRBD2 (5 bases each). The CDR3 consists of 16 residues. The V and J ends lost 2 bases and 0 bases respectively, with 13 bases between them. The germline CDR1 and CDR2 sequences are LGHNA and YSLEER.

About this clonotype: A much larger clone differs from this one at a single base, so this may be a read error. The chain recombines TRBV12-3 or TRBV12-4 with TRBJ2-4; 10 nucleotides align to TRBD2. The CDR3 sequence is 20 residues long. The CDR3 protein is CASSLYGGGQLAGTEGIKYF. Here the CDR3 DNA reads TGTGCCAGCAGTTTATACGGAGGGGGTCAACTAGCGGGGACAGAGGGCATTAAGTACTTC.

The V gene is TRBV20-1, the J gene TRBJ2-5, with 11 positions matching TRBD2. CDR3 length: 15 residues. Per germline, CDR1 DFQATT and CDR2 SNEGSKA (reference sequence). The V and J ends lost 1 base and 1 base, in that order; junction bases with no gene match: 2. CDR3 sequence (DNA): TGCAGTGCTAGAGGAGGACTAGCGGGCCAAGAGACCCAGTACTTC. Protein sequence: CSARGGLAGQETQYF.

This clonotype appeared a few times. As DNA, the CDR3 is TGTGCCAGCAGCCCCGCGGGCCGGGGGAATCAGCCCCAGCATTTT. Protein: CASSPAGRGNQPQHF. The chain carries TRBV7-8 and TRBJ1-5; perhaps TRBD1 as D (5 bases). Trimming removed 5 bases from V and 4 bases from J, with 15 bases in between. The CDR3 contains 15 residues. Germline CDR1 and CDR2: SGHVS and FQNEAQ.